This TCR beta chain came from a study of blood T cell repertoires in COVID-19. As for the study in general: Sites across the United States, Italy and Spain contributed samples from acute and convalescent COVID-19.

Participant-given clinical history determined each cohort assignment. Sequencing was performed with immunoSEQ multiplex PCR; in TCRdb, only in-frame clones are kept and a portion is missing. The sample includes around 340,000 clones, about 88% of them seen just once. The sample taken for sequencing was PBMCs or T cells enriched from blood (not recorded which). The sequence was collected from a woman in her twenties or thirties who had been exposed to COVID-19.

The CDR3 sequence is CASSLFAAGSSYNEQFF. Written as DNA, the CDR3 is TGTGCCAGCAGCCTCTTTGCCGCGGGATCCTCCTACAATGAGCAGTTCTTC. The V call is TRBV3-1 (or the pseudogene TRBV3-2), the J call TRBJ2-1; D is possibly TRBD2 (6 bases). V lost 4 bases, J lost 0 bases, and 16 bases lay in between. There are 17 residues in the CDR3. CDR1 and CDR2 (germline): LGHDT, YNNKEL (reference sequence).